A single sample gave rise to the 22 T cell receptor beta chains below, sequenced in a study of early T cells in non-severe SARS-CoV-2 infection. TCRdb re-analysed the 5' RACE reads in MiXCR, keeping a single row per CDR3 protein. Among roughly 55,000 distinct CDR3 sequences, about 15% were seen once, and the ten largest hold 9% to 10%. The source material was whole blood, sampled at baseline. These receptor sequences come from an adult who was a healthcare worker with PCR-confirmed SARS-CoV-2 infection or an uninfected control (not recorded which).

The rearrangement joins TRBV7-9 to TRBJ1-2; possible D gene TRBD1, 5 bases. The CDR3 has 13 amino acids. With 7 bases removed from V and 3 bases from J, the gap between germline ends came to 12 bases. Germline CDR1 is SEHNR and CDR2 is FQNEAQ (reference sequence). This CDR3 is CASTTTGYYGYTF. CDR3 bases: TGTGCCAGCACCACCACAGGCTACTATGGCTACACCTTC.

The chain employs TRBV7-9 and TRBJ2-7; 11 positions match TRBD2. Germline-derived CDR1 and CDR2 are SEHNR and FQNEAQ (reference sequence). Trimming removed 4 bases from V and 7 bases from J; junction bases left unmatched: 9. The CDR3 covers 15 residues. The DNA of the CDR3 is TGTGCCAGCAGCTACTTAGCGGGAGGGCCAGGGGAGCAGTACTTC. Translating gives CASSYLAGGPGEQYF.

V usage is TRBV7-3 and J usage is TRBJ2-1; 8 bases align to TRBD2. This CDR3 is 16 amino acids long. J lost 4 bases, V lost 5 bases, and 10 bases had no gene match. Germline V gives CDR1 SGHTA, CDR2 FQGTGA. The CDR3 reads CASSARLGLDYNEQFF. The DNA for the CDR3 is TGTGCCAGCAGCGCACGCCTGGGACTAGATTACAATGAGCAGTTCTTC.

The chain uses TRBV7-3 and TRBJ2-1; no firm D call. The CDR3 contains 15 residues. The V gene lost 5 bases and the J gene lost 0 bases, with 11 bases spanning the gap. Germline CDR1 is SGHTA and CDR2 is FQGTGA. CDR3 bases: TGTGCCAGCAGCCCCTCTTATAGCTCCTACAATGAGCAGTTCTTC. Amino acids: CASSPSYSSYNEQFF.

This clonotype was detected only a few times. This chain uses TRBV28 with TRBJ2-1, with TRBD2 identical over 8 bases. The length of the CDR3 is 15 residues. Trimming removed 7 bases from V and 7 bases from J; junction bases left unmatched: 12. The germline CDR1 and CDR2 sequences are MDHEN and SYDVKM. CDR3 sequence: CASTGGASWMNEQFF. CDR3 coding DNA: TGTGCCAGCACCGGGGGGGCTTCCTGGATGAATGAGCAGTTCTTC.

At least ten counts were recorded for this clonotype. This chain connects TRBV30 to TRBJ1-6; D unresolved. CDR3 length: 14 residues. The V gene lost 3 bases and the J gene lost 12 bases, with 18 bases spanning the gap. Germline values: CDR1 GTSNPN, CDR2 SVGIG (reference sequence). The CDR3, as DNA: TGTGCCTGGAGGACTTGGGCGGATTACGGACCCCTCCACTTT. Translating it yields CAWRTWADYGPLHF.

The sample holds a few counts of this clonotype. This chain links TRBV19 with TRBJ2-4; the D is unclear. Trimming removed 8 bases at V and 0 bases at J, with 8 bases between. The CDR3 loop spans 13 amino acids. Germline V gene sequence: CDR1 LNHDA, CDR2 SQIVND (reference sequence). The DNA of the CDR3 is TGTGCCAGTGTCGATTTAGCCAAAAACATTCAGTACTTC. Its protein is CASVDLAKNIQYF.

This clonotype has more than one count but fewer than ten. The rearrangement uses TRBV15 and TRBJ2-7, with a tentative D call TRBD2 (5 bases). The germline V gene has CDR1 LNHNV and CDR2 YYDKDF (reference sequence). The CDR3 spans 15 residues. Trimming shortened V by 1 base and J by 0 bases, and 10 bases separated the two germline ends. The CDR3 reads CATSRAPGSSYEQYF. In DNA, the CDR3 is TGTGCCACCAGCAGAGCCCCGGGGAGCTCCTACGAGCAGTACTTC.

CDR3 in DNA: TGTGCCAGCTCACCATTCGATCCTAGGGCCGGCACTGAAGCTTTCTTT. It encodes CASSPFDPRAGTEAFF. The chain has TRBV18 and TRBJ1-1; D not certain. The CDR3 contains 16 residues. The ends were cut back, 2 bases at V and 4 bases at J, with 17 bases in the middle. The germline CDR1 and CDR2 sequences are KGHSH and LQKENI. The full variable domain, its missing parts supplied by reference TRBV18 and TRBJ1-1, is NAGVMQNPRHLVRRRGQEARLRCSPMKGHSHVYWYRQLPEEGLKFMVYLQKENIIDESGMPKERFSAEFPKEGPSILRIQQVVRGDSAAYFCASSPFDPRAGTEAFFGQGTRLTVV.

The chain is built from TRBV28 and TRBJ1-1; D may be TRBD1 (5 bases). V was shortened by 4 bases and J by 4 bases, with 16 bases between the two germline ends. CDR1 and CDR2 from the germline V gene are MDHEN and SYDVKM. This CDR3 spans 15 amino acids. Here the CDR3 reads CASSSLGEAGTEAFF. CDR3 DNA sequence: TGTGCCAGCAGTTCCTTGGGGGAGGCGGGCACTGAAGCTTTCTTT.

This clonotype was counted between two and nine times. V usage is TRBV2 and J usage is TRBJ1-4; D might be TRBD1 (6 bases). The germline gives CDR1 SNHLY, CDR2 FYNNEI. CDR3 length equals 15 residues. V gave up 7 bases and J gave up 0 bases, with 12 bases separating them. The CDR3 DNA reads as TGTGCCAGCACCACAGGGCTTGCAACTAATGAAAAACTGTTTTTT. It specifies CASTTGLATNEKLFF.

V and J are TRBV5-1 and TRBJ2-7; D may be TRBD2 (6 bases). This CDR3 has 13 residues. Germline V gene data show CDR1 as SGHRS and CDR2 as YFSETQ. Trimming pared 5 bases from V and 6 bases from J, leaving 15 bases between. The CDR3 here is CASRRDSSSEQYF. The DNA of the CDR3 is TGCGCCAGCAGGCGGGACTCCTCGAGCGAGCAGTACTTC.

This clonotype has just a few counts. V and J are TRBV2 and TRBJ2-1, with D tentatively TRBD1 or TRBD2 (6 bases each). The length of the CDR3 is 17 residues. CDR1 SNHLY and CDR2 FYNNEI come from the germline V gene. Trimming took off 5 bases at V and 2 bases at J, with 19 bases between the two ends. CDR3 sequence (DNA): TGTGCCAGCAGTCGCACAGGGCCGGGGGCCACCTACAATGAGCAGTTCTTC. Protein: CASSRTGPGATYNEQFF.

The rearrangement joins TRBV19 to TRBJ2-1; D might be TRBD2 (6 bases). V lost 5 bases to trimming and J lost 3 bases, with 11 bases between them. Per germline, CDR1 LNHDA and CDR2 SQIVND (reference sequence). This CDR3 is built from 14 residues. CDR3 sequence (DNA): TGTGCCAGTAGTCTAGCGTCAGGCTACAATGAGCAGTTCTTC. It translates to CASSLASGYNEQFF.

The J gene is TRBJ2-1, the V gene TRBV7-3; 8 nucleotides align to TRBD2. Per the germline V gene, CDR1 is SGHTA and CDR2 is FQGTGA. Unmatched junction bases numbered 3, after V lost 2 bases and J lost 0 bases. The CDR3 runs 16 residues. The CDR3 region is CASSLYSGSSYNEQFF. Here the CDR3 DNA reads TGTGCCAGCAGCTTATACAGCGGGAGCTCCTACAATGAGCAGTTCTTC. Full variable domain (remainder filled in from reference TRBV7-3 and TRBJ2-1): GAGVSQTPSNKVTEKGKYVELRCDPISGHTALYWYRQSLGQGPEFLIYFQGTGAADDSGLPNDRFFAVRPEGSVSTLKIQRTERGDSAVYLCASSLYSGSSYNEQFFGPGTRLTVL.

In DNA, the CDR3 is TGTGCCAGCAGTCCACAGGCCACGGGCCTCCACTTT. Translating it yields CASSPQATGLHF. The chain employs TRBV6-1 and TRBJ1-6, with D possibly being TRBD1 (5 bases). Trimming took 5 bases from V and 15 from J, leaving 14 bases between them. CDR3 length equals 12 residues. Germline V gene lookup returns CDR1 MNHNS and CDR2 SASEGT.

There are a few counts of this clonotype. The chain carries TRBV11-2 and TRBJ2-5; 8 nucleotides agree with TRBD2. After removal of 1 base from V and 5 bases from J, the junction contained 6 bases not matched to a gene. Germline CDR1 and CDR2: SGHAT and FQNNGV. The CDR3 sequence is 15 residues long. The DNA of the CDR3 is TGTGCCAGCAGCTTAGCCTCGGGACTAGAGGAGACCCAGTACTTC. Encoded protein: CASSLASGLEETQYF.

This clonotype was seen ten or more times. The chain uses TRBV28 and TRBJ2-7, with D tentatively TRBD1 (6 bases). CDR1 MDHEN and CDR2 SYDVKM come from the germline V gene. V lost 2 bases and J 4 bases, leaving 12 bases between the germline ends. This CDR3 comprises 14 residues. The CDR3 loop is CASSLIDRQYEQYF. The CDR3 DNA follows: TGTGCCAGCAGTTTAATCGACAGGCAGTACGAGCAGTACTTC.

The chain joins TRBV19 to TRBJ1-1; TRBD1 matches at 7 bases. CDR1 is LNHDA, CDR2 SQIVND, per germline (reference sequence). The V gene end was trimmed by 5 bases and the J gene end by 3 bases; junction bases not matched to a gene: 9. This CDR3 contains 15 residues. The DNA for the CDR3 is TGTGCCAGTAGTCTTCCACCGGGACAGTACACTGAAGCTTTCTTT. This gives the protein CASSLPPGQYTEAFF. The variable domain in full, with the rest retrieved from reference TRBV19 and TRBJ1-1, is DGGITQSPKYLFRKEGQNVTLSCEQNLNHDAMYWYRQDPGQGLRLIYYSQIVNDFQKGDIAEGYSVSREKKESFPLTVTSAQKNPTAFYLCASSLPPGQYTEAFFGQGTRLTVV.

This clonotype showed up just a few times. V is TRBV7-2 and J is TRBJ1-2; TRBD1 matches at 8 bases. CDR3 length equals 14 residues. After removal of 5 bases from V and 7 bases from J, the junction contained 9 bases not matched to a gene. Germline assignment: CDR1 SGHTA and CDR2 FQGNSA. The DNA for the CDR3 is TGTGCCAGCAGCCCCGGACAGGGAGGTCGTGGCTACACCTTC. Its translation is CASSPGQGGRGYTF.

This clonotype was seen only a few times. The chain joins TRBV7-9 to TRBJ2-7; 8 bases are a match to TRBD2. Germline lookup yields CDR1 SEHNR and CDR2 FQNEAQ (reference sequence). The CDR3 runs to 14 residues. V dropped 0 bases and J dropped 8; count of bases not matched to a gene: 6. The CDR3 DNA follows: TGTGCCAGCAGCTTAGCTAGCGGGAAGTCCCAGCAGTACTTC. Its translation: CASSLASGKSQQYF.

The chain uses TRBV18 and TRBJ2-3; perhaps TRBD2 as D (6 bases). The CDR3 length is 17 residues. Germline CDR1 reads KGHSH; CDR2 reads LQKENI. V was pared by 6 bases and J by 2 bases, with 21 bases between. The CDR3 bases are TGTGCCAGCTCGCACGGACTACCCGATCTAGACACAGATACGCAGTATTTT. It specifies CASSHGLPDLDTDTQYF. Full variable domain (rest looked up from reference TRBV18 and TRBJ2-3): NAGVMQNPRHLVRRRGQEARLRCSPMKGHSHVYWYRQLPEEGLKFMVYLQKENIIDESGMPKERFSAEFPKEGPSILRIQQVVRGDSAAYFCASSHGLPDLDTDTQYFGPGTRLTVL.